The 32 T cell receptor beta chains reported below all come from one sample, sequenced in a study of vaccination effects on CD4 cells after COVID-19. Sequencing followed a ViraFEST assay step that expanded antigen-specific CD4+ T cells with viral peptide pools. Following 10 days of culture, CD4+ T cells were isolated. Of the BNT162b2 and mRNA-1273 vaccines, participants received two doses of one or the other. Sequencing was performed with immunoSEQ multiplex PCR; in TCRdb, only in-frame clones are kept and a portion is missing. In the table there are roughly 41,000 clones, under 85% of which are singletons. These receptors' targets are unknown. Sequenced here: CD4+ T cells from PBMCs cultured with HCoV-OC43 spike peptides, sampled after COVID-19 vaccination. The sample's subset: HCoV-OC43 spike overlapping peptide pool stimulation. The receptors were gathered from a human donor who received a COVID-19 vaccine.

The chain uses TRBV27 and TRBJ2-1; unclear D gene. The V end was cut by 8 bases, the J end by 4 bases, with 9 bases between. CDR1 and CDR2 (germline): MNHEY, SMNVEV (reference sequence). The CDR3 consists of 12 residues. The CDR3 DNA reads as TGTGCCAGCGAGAACACATACAATGAGCAGTTCTTC. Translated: CASENTYNEQFF.

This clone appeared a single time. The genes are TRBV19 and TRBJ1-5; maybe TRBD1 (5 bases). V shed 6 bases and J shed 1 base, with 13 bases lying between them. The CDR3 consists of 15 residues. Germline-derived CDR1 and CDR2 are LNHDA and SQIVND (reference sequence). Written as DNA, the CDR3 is TGTGCCAGTAGCCCCAGGGTTTCCAGCAATCAGCCCCAGCATTTT. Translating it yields CASSPRVSSNQPQHF. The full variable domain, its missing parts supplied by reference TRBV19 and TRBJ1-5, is DGGITQSPKYLFRKEGQNVTLSCEQNLNHDAMYWYRQDPGQGLRLIYYSQIVNDFQKGDIAEGYSVSREKKESFPLTVTSAQKNPTAFYLCASSPRVSSNQPQHFGDGTRLSIL.

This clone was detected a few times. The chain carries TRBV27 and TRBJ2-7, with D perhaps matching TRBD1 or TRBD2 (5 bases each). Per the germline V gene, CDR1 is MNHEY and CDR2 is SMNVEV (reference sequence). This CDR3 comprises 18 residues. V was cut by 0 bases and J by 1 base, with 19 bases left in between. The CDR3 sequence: CASSLSELGWDGSYEQYF. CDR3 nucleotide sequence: TGTGCCAGCAGTTTATCGGAGTTGGGCTGGGACGGTTCCTACGAGCAGTACTTC.

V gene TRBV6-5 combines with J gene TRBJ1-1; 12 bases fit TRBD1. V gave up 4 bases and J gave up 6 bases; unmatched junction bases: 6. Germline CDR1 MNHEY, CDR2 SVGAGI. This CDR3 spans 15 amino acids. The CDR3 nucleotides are TGTGCCAGCAGTTCCATGGGACAGGGGGCGGCTGAAGCTTTCTTT. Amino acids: CASSSMGQGAAEAFF.

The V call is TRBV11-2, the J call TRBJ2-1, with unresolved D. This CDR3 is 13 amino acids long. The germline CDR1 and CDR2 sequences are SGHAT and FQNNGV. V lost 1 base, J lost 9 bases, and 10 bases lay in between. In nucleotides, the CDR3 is TGTGCCAGCAGCTTAGGGGCGTTCGGTGAGCAGTTCTTC. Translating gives CASSLGAFGEQFF.

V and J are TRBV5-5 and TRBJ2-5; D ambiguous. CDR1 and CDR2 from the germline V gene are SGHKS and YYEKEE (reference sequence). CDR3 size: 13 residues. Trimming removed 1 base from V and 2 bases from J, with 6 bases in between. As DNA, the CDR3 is TGTGCCAGCAGCTTGCACCCACAAGAGACCCAGTACTTC. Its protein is CASSLHPQETQYF.

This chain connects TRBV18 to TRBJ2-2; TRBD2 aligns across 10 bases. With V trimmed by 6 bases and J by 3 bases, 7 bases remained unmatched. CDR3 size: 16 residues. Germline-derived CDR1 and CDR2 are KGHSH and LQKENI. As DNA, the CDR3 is TGTGCCAGCTCGCGTAGCGGGAGGCTATACACCGGGGAGCTGTTTTTT. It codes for CASSRSGRLYTGELFF.

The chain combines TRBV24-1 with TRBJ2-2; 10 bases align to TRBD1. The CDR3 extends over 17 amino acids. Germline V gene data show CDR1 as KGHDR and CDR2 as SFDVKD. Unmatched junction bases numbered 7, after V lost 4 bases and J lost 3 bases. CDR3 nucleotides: TGTGCCACCAGTGACAGGACCGGGACAGGGGACACCGGGGAGCTGTTTTTT. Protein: CATSDRTGTGDTGELFF.

The CDR3 is CASSQVLPPGTSGNTGELFF. The CDR3 region has the DNA TGTGCCAGCAGCCAAGTTCTACCTCCCGGGACTAGCGGGAACACCGGGGAGCTGTTTTTT. The chain has TRBV14 and TRBJ2-2; TRBD2 aligns across 11 bases. The ends lost 1 base at V and 1 base at J; junction bases unmatched: 11. This CDR3 is 20 amino acids long. In germline, CDR1 is SGHDN, CDR2 FVKESK.

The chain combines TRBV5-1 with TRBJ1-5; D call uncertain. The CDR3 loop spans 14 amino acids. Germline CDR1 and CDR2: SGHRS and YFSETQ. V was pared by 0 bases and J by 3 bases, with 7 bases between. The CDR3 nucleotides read TGCGCCAGCAGCTTGGGAGGCCCCAATCAGCCCCAGCATTTT. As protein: CASSLGGPNQPQHF.

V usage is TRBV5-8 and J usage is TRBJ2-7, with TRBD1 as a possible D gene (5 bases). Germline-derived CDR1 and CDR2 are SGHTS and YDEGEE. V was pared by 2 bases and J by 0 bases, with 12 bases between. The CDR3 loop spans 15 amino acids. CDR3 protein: CASSFRQPISYEQYF. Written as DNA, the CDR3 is TGTGCCAGCAGCTTTCGACAGCCGATCTCCTACGAGCAGTACTTC.

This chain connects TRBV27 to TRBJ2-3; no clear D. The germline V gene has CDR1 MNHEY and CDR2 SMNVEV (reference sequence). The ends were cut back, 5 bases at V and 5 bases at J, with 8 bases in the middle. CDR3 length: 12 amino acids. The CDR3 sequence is CASSPQGDTQYF. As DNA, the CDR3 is TGTGCCAGCAGTCCCCAAGGAGATACGCAGTATTTT.

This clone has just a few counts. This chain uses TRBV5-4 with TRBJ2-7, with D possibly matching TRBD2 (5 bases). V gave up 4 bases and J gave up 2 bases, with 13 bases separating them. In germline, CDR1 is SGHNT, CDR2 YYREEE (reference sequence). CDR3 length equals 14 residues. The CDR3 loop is CASSNPGGAYEQYF. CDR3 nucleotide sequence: TGTGCCAGCAGCAACCCAGGAGGCGCCTACGAGCAGTACTTC.

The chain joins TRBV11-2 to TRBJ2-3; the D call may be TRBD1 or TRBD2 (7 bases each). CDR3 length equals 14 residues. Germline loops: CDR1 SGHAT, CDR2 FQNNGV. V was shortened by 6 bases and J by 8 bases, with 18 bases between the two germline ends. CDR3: CASSQRGGGLTQYF. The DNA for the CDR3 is TGTGCCAGCAGTCAGCGGGGAGGGGGCCTTACGCAGTATTTT.

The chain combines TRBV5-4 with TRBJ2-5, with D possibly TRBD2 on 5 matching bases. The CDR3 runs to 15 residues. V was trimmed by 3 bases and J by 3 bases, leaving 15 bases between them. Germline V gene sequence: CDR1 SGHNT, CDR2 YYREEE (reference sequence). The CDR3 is CASSSTLGEKETQYF. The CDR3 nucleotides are TGTGCCAGCAGCTCGACCCTCGGGGAGAAAGAGACCCAGTACTTC.

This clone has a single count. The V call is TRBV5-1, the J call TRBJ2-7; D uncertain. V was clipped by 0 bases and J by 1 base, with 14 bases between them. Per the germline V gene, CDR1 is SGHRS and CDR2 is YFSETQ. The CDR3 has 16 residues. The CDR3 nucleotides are TGCGCCAGCAGCTTGGTGATCGGGCCAGCGTCCTACGAGCAGTACTTC. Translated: CASSLVIGPASYEQYF.

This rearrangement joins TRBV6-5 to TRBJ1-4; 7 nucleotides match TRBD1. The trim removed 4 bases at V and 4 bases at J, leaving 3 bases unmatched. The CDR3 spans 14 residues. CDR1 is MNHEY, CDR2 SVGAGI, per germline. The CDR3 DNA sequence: TGTGCCAGCAGTTCGAGGGACAGTAATGAAAAACTGTTTTTT. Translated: CASSSRDSNEKLFF.

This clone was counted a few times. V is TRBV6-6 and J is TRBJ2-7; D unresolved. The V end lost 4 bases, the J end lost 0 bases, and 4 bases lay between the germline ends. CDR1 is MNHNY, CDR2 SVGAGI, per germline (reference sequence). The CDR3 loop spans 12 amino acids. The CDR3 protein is CASSSTSYEQYF. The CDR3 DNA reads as TGTGCCAGCAGTTCTACCTCCTACGAGCAGTACTTC.

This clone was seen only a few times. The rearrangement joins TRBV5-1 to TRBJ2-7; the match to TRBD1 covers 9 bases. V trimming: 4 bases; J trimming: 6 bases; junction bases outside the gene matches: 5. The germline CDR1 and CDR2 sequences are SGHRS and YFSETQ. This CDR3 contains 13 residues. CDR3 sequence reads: CASSRDRVGEQYF. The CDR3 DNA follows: TGCGCCAGCAGCAGGGACAGGGTAGGCGAGCAGTACTTC. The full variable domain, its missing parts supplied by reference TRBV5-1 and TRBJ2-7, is KAGVTQTPRYLIKTRGQQVTLSCSPISGHRSVSWYQQTPGQGLQFLFEYFSETQRNKGNFPGRFSGRQFSNSRSEMNVSTLELGDSALYLCASSRDRVGEQYFGPGTRLTVT.

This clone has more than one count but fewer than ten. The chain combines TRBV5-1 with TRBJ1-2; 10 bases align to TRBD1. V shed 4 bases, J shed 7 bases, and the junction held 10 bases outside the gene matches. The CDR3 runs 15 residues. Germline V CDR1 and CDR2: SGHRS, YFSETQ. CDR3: CASSPSGTGASGYTF. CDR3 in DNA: TGCGCCAGCAGCCCCTCCGGGACAGGGGCTTCTGGCTACACCTTC.

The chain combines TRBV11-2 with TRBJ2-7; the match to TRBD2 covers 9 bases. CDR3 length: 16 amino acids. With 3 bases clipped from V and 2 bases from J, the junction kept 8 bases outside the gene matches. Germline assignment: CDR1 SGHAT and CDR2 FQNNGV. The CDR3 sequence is CASSFSRRGGAYEQYF. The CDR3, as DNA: TGTGCCAGCAGCTTTTCTCGGCGGGGGGGTGCCTACGAGCAGTACTTC.

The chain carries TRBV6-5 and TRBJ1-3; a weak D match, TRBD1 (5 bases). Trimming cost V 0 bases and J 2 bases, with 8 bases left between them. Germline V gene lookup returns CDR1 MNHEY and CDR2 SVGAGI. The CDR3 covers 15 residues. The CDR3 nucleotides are TGTGCCAGCAGTTACTCGGGGGGAGCTGGAAACACCATATATTTT. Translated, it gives CASSYSGGAGNTIYF.

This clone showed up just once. The CDR3 loop reads CASPPLKHSPLHF. DNA for the CDR3: TGTGCCAGCCCGCCGTTAAAACATTCACCCCTCCACTTT. The V call is TRBV6-5, the J call TRBJ1-6; D is unclear. Per the germline V gene, CDR1 is MNHEY and CDR2 is SVGAGI. The CDR3 is 13 residues long. Trimming stripped 8 bases from V and 8 bases from J, with 13 bases between.

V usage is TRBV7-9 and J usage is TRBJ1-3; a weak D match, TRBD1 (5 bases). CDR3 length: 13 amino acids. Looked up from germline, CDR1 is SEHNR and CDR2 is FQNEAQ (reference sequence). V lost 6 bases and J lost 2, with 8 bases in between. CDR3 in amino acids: CASSLGPGNTIYF. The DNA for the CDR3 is TGTGCCAGCAGTCTGGGACCTGGAAACACCATATATTTT.

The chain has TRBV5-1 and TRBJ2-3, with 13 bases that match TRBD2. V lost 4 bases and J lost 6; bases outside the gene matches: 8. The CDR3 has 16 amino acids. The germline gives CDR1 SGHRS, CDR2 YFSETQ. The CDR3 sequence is CASSLATSGGVDTQYF. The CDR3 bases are TGCGCCAGCAGCCTTGCTACTAGCGGGGGGGTGGATACGCAGTATTTT.

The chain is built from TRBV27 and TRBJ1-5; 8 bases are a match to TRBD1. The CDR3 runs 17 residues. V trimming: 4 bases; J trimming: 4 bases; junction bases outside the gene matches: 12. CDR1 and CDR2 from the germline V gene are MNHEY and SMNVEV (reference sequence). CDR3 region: CASSYLPTGEGNQPQHF. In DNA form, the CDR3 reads TGTGCCAGCAGTTACCTACCGACAGGGGAGGGAAATCAGCCCCAGCATTTT.

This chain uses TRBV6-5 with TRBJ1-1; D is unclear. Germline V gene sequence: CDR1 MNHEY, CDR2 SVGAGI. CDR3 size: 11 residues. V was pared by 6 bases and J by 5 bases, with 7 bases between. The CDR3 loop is CASSRGTEAFF. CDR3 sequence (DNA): TGTGCCAGCAGCCGGGGTACTGAAGCTTTCTTT.

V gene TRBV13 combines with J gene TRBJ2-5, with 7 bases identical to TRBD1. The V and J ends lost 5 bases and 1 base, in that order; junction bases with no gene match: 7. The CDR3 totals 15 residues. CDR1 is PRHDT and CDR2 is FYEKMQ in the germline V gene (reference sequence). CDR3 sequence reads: CASSLDRALQETQYF. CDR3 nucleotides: TGTGCCAGCAGCCTCGACAGGGCTCTCCAAGAGACCCAGTACTTC.

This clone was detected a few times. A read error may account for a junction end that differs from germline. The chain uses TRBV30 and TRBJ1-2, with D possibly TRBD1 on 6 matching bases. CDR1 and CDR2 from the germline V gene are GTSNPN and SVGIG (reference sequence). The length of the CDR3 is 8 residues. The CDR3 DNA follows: TGTGCCTGGAGAAACAGGGTCTTC. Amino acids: CAWRNRVF. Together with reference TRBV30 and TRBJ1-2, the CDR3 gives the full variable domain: SQTIHQWPATLVQPVGSPLSLECTVEGTSNPNLYWYRQAAGRGLQLLFYSVGIGQISSEVPQNLSASRPQDRQFILSSKKLLLSDSGFYLCAWRNRVFGSGTRLTVV.

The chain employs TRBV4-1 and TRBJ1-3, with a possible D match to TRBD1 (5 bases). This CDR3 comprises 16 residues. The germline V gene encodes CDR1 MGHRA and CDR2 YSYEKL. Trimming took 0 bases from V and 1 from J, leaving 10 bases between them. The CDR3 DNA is TGCGCCAGCAGCCAAGAGAGGAGGGGTTCTGGAAACACCATATATTTT. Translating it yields CASSQERRGSGNTIYF.

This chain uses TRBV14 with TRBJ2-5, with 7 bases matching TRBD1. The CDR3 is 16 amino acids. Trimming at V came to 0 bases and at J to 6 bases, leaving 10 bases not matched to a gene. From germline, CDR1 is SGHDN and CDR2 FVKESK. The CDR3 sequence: CASSQDWGRQGQTQYF. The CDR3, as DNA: TGTGCCAGCAGCCAAGATTGGGGGCGACAGGGACAGACCCAGTACTTC.

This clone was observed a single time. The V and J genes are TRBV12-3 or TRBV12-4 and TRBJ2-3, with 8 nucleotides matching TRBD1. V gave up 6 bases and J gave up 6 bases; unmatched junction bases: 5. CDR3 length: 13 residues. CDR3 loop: CASSGQGGDTQYF. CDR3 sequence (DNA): TGTGCCAGCAGCGGACAGGGAGGCGATACGCAGTATTTT.